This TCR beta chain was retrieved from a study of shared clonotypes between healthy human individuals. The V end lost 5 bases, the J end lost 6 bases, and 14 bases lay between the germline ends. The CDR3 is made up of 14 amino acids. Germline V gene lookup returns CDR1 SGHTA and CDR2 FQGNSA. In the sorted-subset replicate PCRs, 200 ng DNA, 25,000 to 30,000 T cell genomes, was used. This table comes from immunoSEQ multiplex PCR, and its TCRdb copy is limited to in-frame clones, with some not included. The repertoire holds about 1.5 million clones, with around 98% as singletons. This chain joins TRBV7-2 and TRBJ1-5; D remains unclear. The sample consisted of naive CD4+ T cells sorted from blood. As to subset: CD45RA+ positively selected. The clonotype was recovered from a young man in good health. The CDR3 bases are TGTGCCAGCAGCCTGAACAGTTTGGGTCAGCCCCAGCATTTT. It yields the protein CASSLNSLGQPQHF. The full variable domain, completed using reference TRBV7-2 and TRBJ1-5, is GAGVSQSPSNKVTEKGKDVELRCDPISGHTALYWYRQSLGQGLEFLIYFQGNSAPDKSGLPSDRFSAERTGGSVSTLTIQRTQQEDSAVYLCASSLNSLGQPQHFGDGTRLSIL.